A single sample gave rise to the 32 T cell receptor beta chains below, sequenced in a study of cytomegalovirus exposure and HLA in healthy donors. A multiplex PCR was run with 60 Vbeta primers and 13 Jbeta primers. The table came from immunoSEQ multiplex PCR; TCRdb's copy has only in-frame clones and leaves some out. This sample carries around 150,000 clones, approximately 79% of them seen once, and the ten largest clones take about 2.2%. The sample consisted of PBMCs. The receptors derive from a man between 35 and 55 years old in good health and CMV-seronegative.

The count of this clone is one. The gene calls are TRBV28 and TRBJ2-7, with 7 bases matching TRBD1. The CDR3 totals 15 residues. Germline V gene sequence: CDR1 MDHEN, CDR2 SYDVKM. J gave up 5 bases and V 1 base, and 8 bases lay outside the gene matches. The CDR3 protein is CASSLLKAGGDEQYF. The CDR3 coding sequence is TGTGCCAGCAGTTTATTGAAGGCAGGGGGTGACGAGCAGTACTTC.

V gene TRBV7-9 combines with J gene TRBJ1-5; no definite D call. The CDR3 has 13 residues. Trimming took 2 bases from V and 3 from J, leaving 5 bases between them. Germline CDR1 reads SEHNR; CDR2 reads FQNEAQ (reference sequence). CDR3 amino acids: CASSLNTNQPQHF. CDR3 nucleotides: TGTGCCAGCAGCTTAAACACCAATCAGCCCCAGCATTTT.

This chain links TRBV19 with TRBJ2-2; possibly TRBD2 for D (5 bases). The germline gives CDR1 LNHDA, CDR2 SQIVND (reference sequence). Trimming took off 6 bases at V and 0 bases at J, with 8 bases between the two ends. This CDR3 spans 14 amino acids. The CDR3 nucleotides are TGTGCCAGTAGCGCGGGTACGAACACCGGGGAGCTGTTTTTT. It specifies CASSAGTNTGELFF.

The chain links TRBV7-9 to TRBJ2-1; 7 bases line up with TRBD1. The trim removed 4 bases at V and 6 bases at J, leaving 6 bases unmatched. CDR1 is SEHNR, CDR2 FQNEAQ, per germline (reference sequence). CDR3 size: 14 residues. CDR3 DNA: TGTGCCAGCAGCTACGAAACAGGGGTCAATGAGCAGTTCTTC. Translated, it gives CASSYETGVNEQFF.

This clone turned up a few times. The chain couples TRBV5-1 to TRBJ2-2; D is unclear. Germline V gives CDR1 SGHRS, CDR2 YFSETQ. Trimming removed 3 bases at V and 0 bases at J, with 12 bases between. The CDR3 covers 16 residues. In DNA form, the CDR3 reads TGCGCCAGCAGCTACGGTCCTGTAGCGAACACCGGGGAGCTGTTTTTT. This gives the protein CASSYGPVANTGELFF.

This chain connects TRBV27 to TRBJ2-7; D unclear. CDR3 length: 12 residues. Germline values: CDR1 MNHEY, CDR2 SMNVEV (reference sequence). Deletions cut 5 bases from V and 3 bases from J, with 8 bases between. Here the CDR3 DNA reads TGTGCCAGCAGTCCCCCCGGCTACGAGCAGTACTTC. It translates to CASSPPGYEQYF.

In its sample, this clone was seen a few times. CDR3 amino acids: CASSIGTGGTDTQYF. DNA for the CDR3: TGTGCCAGCAGTATCGGGACTGGCGGTACAGATACGCAGTATTTT. The gene calls are TRBV2 and TRBJ2-3, with a possible D match to TRBD2 (6 bases). CDR1 and CDR2 (germline): SNHLY, FYNNEI. The V end lost 5 bases, the J end lost 3 bases, and 15 bases lay between the germline ends. The CDR3 covers 15 residues. The whole variable domain, filled in from reference TRBV2 and TRBJ2-3, reads EPEVTQTPSHQVTQMGQEVILRCVPISNHLYFYWYRQILGQKVEFLVSFYNNEISEKSEIFDDQFSVERPDGSNFTLKIRSTKLEDSAMYFCASSIGTGGTDTQYFGPGTRLTVL.

The V call is TRBV18, the J call TRBJ2-7, with D uncertain. V gave up 3 bases and J gave up 5 bases, with 17 bases separating them. CDR1 is KGHSH and CDR2 is LQKENI in the germline V gene. This CDR3 contains 15 residues. The DNA of the CDR3 is TGTGCCAGCTCACCGATTAGGAGCCTGCGCCACGAGCAGTACTTC. It is translated as CASSPIRSLRHEQYF.

The rearrangement uses TRBV1 and TRBJ2-5; TRBD2 reflects the table's D call only, with no check against the DNA. The closer fit of TRBJ2-7 to the DNA end suggests the J call may be wrong. TRBV1 is a pseudogene. The CDR3 is made up of 14 amino acids. Here the CDR3 reads CTSSPGLASYEQYF. CDR3 nucleotides: TGCACCAGCAGCCCCGGACTAGCCTCCTACGAGCAGTACTTC.

The chain combines TRBV28 with TRBJ1-5, with D unclear. Trimming pared 1 base from V and 0 bases from J, leaving 10 bases between. The CDR3 runs 16 residues. Germline values: CDR1 MDHEN, CDR2 SYDVKM. The CDR3 nucleotides read TGTGCCAGCAGTTTATATCGCAGGTATAGCAATCAGCCCCAGCATTTT. As protein: CASSLYRRYSNQPQHF.

The chain employs TRBV10-3 and TRBJ1-2; 9 bases fit TRBD1. Germline assignment: CDR1 ENHRY and CDR2 SYGVKD. The CDR3 length is 15 residues. Trimming cost V 6 bases and J 4 bases; bases outside gene matches: 9. The CDR3 sequence is CAIRKDRGDGYGYTF. The CDR3 DNA sequence: TGTGCCATCAGGAAGGACAGGGGAGACGGCTATGGCTACACCTTC.

This chain joins TRBV5-1 and TRBJ2-5, with D perhaps TRBD1 or TRBD2 (5 bases each). The better agreement between TRBJ2-7 and the DNA end casts doubt on the J call. Germline lookup yields CDR1 SGHRS and CDR2 YFSETQ. CDR3 length: 13 amino acids. The CDR3, as DNA: TGCGCCAGCAGCTTGCTGGGGGACTACGAGCAGTACTTC. Translated, it gives CASSLLGDYEQYF.

This clone was counted between two and nine times. The gene calls are TRBV6-5 and TRBJ2-3; 11 bases line up with TRBD2. The length of the CDR3 is 16 residues. The germline CDR1 and CDR2 sequences are MNHEY and SVGAGI. The J segment lost 4 bases and the V segment lost 4 bases, leaving 7 bases of the junction unmatched. Here the CDR3 reads CASSSGLADLPDTQYF. The CDR3 region has the DNA TGTGCCAGCAGTTCGGGACTAGCGGACCTCCCAGATACGCAGTATTTT.

The V call is TRBV11-3, the J call TRBJ2-3; D possibly corresponds to TRBD1 (6 bases). The length of the CDR3 is 14 residues. V lost 5 bases, J lost 2 bases, and 11 bases lay in between. Per the germline V gene, CDR1 is SGHNT and CDR2 is YENEEA. CDR3 sequence: CASSPGQNTDTQYF. CDR3 nucleotides: TGTGCCAGCAGCCCCGGACAGAACACAGATACGCAGTATTTT.

This clone was observed once. The rearrangement links TRBV6-1 to TRBJ2-7; D might be TRBD2 (5 bases). Trimming took 3 bases from V and 7 from J, leaving 13 bases between them. The CDR3 runs to 13 residues. CDR1 and CDR2 (germline): MNHNS, SASEGT. DNA of the CDR3: TGTGCCAGCAGTGAGGGGAGCGCATATGAGCAGTACTTC. Its translation is CASSEGSAYEQYF.

J is TRBJ2-5 and V is TRBV28; 9 nucleotides align to TRBD1. The DNA end is a closer match to TRBJ2-7, so the J assignment may be wrong. The CDR3 consists of 15 residues. Germline V gives CDR1 MDHEN, CDR2 SYDVKM. CDR3 region: CASKSPGQGSYEQYF. For the CDR3, the DNA is TGTGCCAGCAAATCACCGGGACAGGGCTCCTACGAGCAGTACTTC.

The chain recombines TRBV2 with TRBJ2-3, with 11 bases identical to TRBD2. The junction had 4 bases not matched to a gene; V was cut back by 8 bases and J by 6 bases. The CDR3 has 13 residues. Germline V gives CDR1 SNHLY, CDR2 FYNNEI. The CDR3 here is CASRLAGKDTQYF. CDR3 DNA sequence: TGTGCCAGCCGACTAGCGGGAAAGGATACGCAGTATTTT.

The gene calls are TRBV4-2 and TRBJ1-6; weak D call: TRBD1 (5 bases). This CDR3 contains 14 residues. With 4 bases removed from V and 7 bases from J, the gap between germline ends came to 11 bases. Per germline, CDR1 LGHNA and CDR2 YNFKEQ. The CDR3 region is CASSRLGGNSPLHF. The CDR3 bases are TGTGCCAGCAGCCGCCTGGGGGGAAATTCACCCCTCCACTTT.

V gene TRBV19 combines with J gene TRBJ2-3, with TRBD2 matching over 7 bases. The V segment lost 2 bases and the J segment 5 bases; nucleotides outside the gene matches: 13. The CDR3 totals 17 residues. Per germline, CDR1 LNHDA and CDR2 SQIVND (reference sequence). The CDR3 sequence is CASSISGPGGGQDTQYF. CDR3 nucleotides: TGTGCCAGTAGTATATCGGGGCCGGGGGGAGGACAAGATACGCAGTATTTT.

The rearrangement links TRBV14 to TRBJ2-5; unclear D gene. Germline V CDR1 and CDR2: SGHDN, FVKESK. CDR3 size: 15 residues. V was shortened by 2 bases and J by 1 base, with 11 bases between the two germline ends. The CDR3 sequence is CASSQKRPIQETQYF. CDR3 sequence (DNA): TGTGCCAGCAGCCAAAAGCGCCCGATCCAAGAGACCCAGTACTTC.

This chain links TRBV19 with TRBJ1-2, with D possibly matching TRBD1 (5 bases). This CDR3 region has 13 residues. Looked up from germline, CDR1 is LNHDA and CDR2 is SQIVND (reference sequence). V was trimmed by 8 bases and J by 6 bases, leaving 16 bases between them. The CDR3 DNA reads as TGTGCCAGTCGCAGGGCAGGGTTGGATGGCTACACCTTC. This sequence encodes CASRRAGLDGYTF.

The CDR3 DNA is TGTGCCACCAGCAGAGACCGGGTAGAAGATACGCAGTATTTT. Translated, it gives CATSRDRVEDTQYF. The rearrangement links TRBV15 to TRBJ2-3; D is ambiguous. The length of the CDR3 is 14 residues. V was shortened by 0 bases and J by 5 bases, with 9 bases between the two germline ends. Germline V gene data show CDR1 as LNHNV and CDR2 as YYDKDF (reference sequence).

The sample holds a few counts of this clone. This chain connects TRBV7-9 to TRBJ1-4; TRBD1 is a possible D gene (6 bases). Germline loops: CDR1 SEHNR, CDR2 FQNEAQ (reference sequence). Between the trimmed V and J ends, which lost 5 bases and 8 bases, there was a span of 15 bases. The CDR3 covers 14 residues. CDR3 sequence reads: CASSRTVGVEKLFF. Written as DNA, the CDR3 is TGTGCCAGCAGCCGGACAGTTGGTGTGGAAAAACTGTTTTTT.

This chain connects TRBV28 to TRBJ2-6; TRBD2 agrees at 7 bases. Losses at the gene ends were 6 bases for V and 0 bases for J; bases not matched to a gene: 8. The CDR3 has 17 amino acids. CDR1 and CDR2 (germline): MDHEN, SYDVKM. The CDR3 protein is CASSPAGHFSGANVLTF. CDR3 nucleotide sequence: TGTGCCAGCAGCCCAGCGGGGCACTTCTCTGGGGCCAACGTCCTGACTTTC.

As concerns this clone: Other DNA sequences within the sample encode an identical CDR3. The V and J genes are TRBV19 and TRBJ2-7; TRBD2 matches 7 bases. V was clipped by 4 bases and J by 0 bases; unmatched bases: 3. This CDR3 has 14 amino acids. From germline, CDR1 is LNHDA and CDR2 SQIVND (reference sequence). CDR3 DNA: TGTGCCAGTAGTACCTCTAGCGGCTCCTACGAGCAGTACTTC. This encodes CASSTSSGSYEQYF.

This chain joins TRBV19 and TRBJ1-2; 7 bases line up with TRBD1. The germline CDR1 and CDR2 sequences are LNHDA and SQIVND (reference sequence). The V segment lost 2 bases and the J segment 8 bases; nucleotides outside the gene matches: 11. CDR3 length: 15 residues. The CDR3 spells CASSIWSLRQGGYTF. In DNA form, the CDR3 reads TGTGCCAGTAGTATATGGTCCTTAAGACAGGGCGGCTACACCTTC.

The gene calls are TRBV11-3 and TRBJ2-1; 7 positions agree with TRBD2. CDR1 is SGHNT, CDR2 YENEEA, per germline. The CDR3 consists of 16 residues. After removal of 4 bases from V and 8 bases from J, the junction contained 14 bases not matched to a gene. This CDR3 is CASSSRGSVGSDEQFF. CDR3 coding DNA: TGTGCCAGCAGCTCGCGCGGGAGTGTGGGGTCAGATGAGCAGTTCTTC.

The rearrangement links TRBV4-3 to TRBJ2-7; TRBD1 matches at 7 bases. Trimming cost V 0 bases and J 6 bases; bases outside gene matches: 8. The CDR3 sequence is 15 residues long. CDR1 and CDR2 from the germline V gene are LGHNA and YSLEER. As DNA, the CDR3 is TGCGCCAGCAGCCAAGAACCAGGGACAGTCCCCGAGCAGTACTTC. Translating it yields CASSQEPGTVPEQYF.

The chain recombines TRBV7-9 with TRBJ2-3; TRBD2 matches 13 bases. Looked up from germline, CDR1 is SEHNR and CDR2 is FQNEAQ (reference sequence). The CDR3 covers 16 residues. J gave up 5 bases and V 3 bases, and 5 bases lay outside the gene matches. The CDR3 DNA reads TGTGCCAGCAGCTTCCCCGGGACTAGCGGGAAAGATACGCAGTATTTT. Its protein product is CASSFPGTSGKDTQYF.

This rearrangement joins TRBV19 to TRBJ1-5; D is ambiguous. Germline V gene lookup returns CDR1 LNHDA and CDR2 SQIVND (reference sequence). The CDR3 runs 13 residues. The ends were cut back, 6 bases at V and 4 bases at J, with 10 bases in the middle. For the CDR3, the DNA is TGTGCCAGTAGAAGCCCCCGGAATCAGCCCCAGCATTTT. Translation gives CASRSPRNQPQHF.

The V gene is TRBV7-6, the J gene TRBJ2-3; D is possibly TRBD2 (5 bases). Germline CDR1 and CDR2: SGHVS and FNYEAQ. CDR3 size: 17 residues. The V end lost 3 bases, the J end lost 2 bases, and 18 bases lay between the germline ends. The CDR3 DNA follows: TGTGCCAGCAGCTTTATTTCGGACTCAGATTTCACAGATACGCAGTATTTT. Protein sequence: CASSFISDSDFTDTQYF. Filled out from reference TRBV7-6 and TRBJ2-3, the complete variable domain reads GAGVSQSPRYKVTKRGQDVALRCDPISGHVSLYWYRQALGQGPEFLTYFNYEAQQDKSGLPNDRFSAERPEGSISTLTIQRTEQRDSAMYRCASSFISDSDFTDTQYFGPGTRLTVL.

The chain is built from TRBV11-2 and TRBJ2-7; 9 bases line up with TRBD1. Per the germline V gene, CDR1 is SGHAT and CDR2 is FQNNGV. There are 15 residues in the CDR3. V was clipped by 5 bases and J by 4 bases; unmatched bases: 9. In nucleotides, the CDR3 is TGTGCCAGCAGCAATATTAGGGGACAGGGATACGAGCAGTACTTC. It codes for CASSNIRGQGYEQYF.